Presented here are 11 T cell receptor beta chains from one specimen sequenced in a study of PD-1 blockade in classical Hodgkin lymphoma. TCRdb's copy holds only in-frame clones and misses some; the assay was immunoSEQ multiplex PCR. The sample yields 95,000 to 100,000 clones, roughly 91% seen once. All trial patients relapsed after autologous stem cell transplantation. The sample in question was peripheral blood mononuclear cells (PBMCs), obtained before the second cycle of nivolumab. These receptors were obtained from a human donor with classical Hodgkin lymphoma.

The genes are TRBV9 and TRBJ1-2, with D possibly TRBD1 on 6 matching bases. CDR1 is SGDLS, CDR2 YYNGEE, per germline. The ends were cut back, 4 bases at V and 0 bases at J, with 13 bases in the middle. This CDR3 spans 15 amino acids. DNA for the CDR3: TGTGCCAGCAGCTTCACAGGGCTCACTAACTATGGCTACACCTTC. Encoded protein: CASSFTGLTNYGYTF.

The V gene is TRBV20-1, the J gene TRBJ1-2; the D gene is possibly TRBD1 (5 bases). Trimming stripped 0 bases from V and 8 bases from J, with 7 bases between. The CDR3 has 11 amino acids. CDR1 is DFQATT and CDR2 is SNEGSKA in the germline V gene (reference sequence). CDR3 nucleotide sequence: TGCAGTGCTAGAGACAAGGGGGGCTACACCTTC. It encodes CSARDKGGYTF.

Here the CDR3 reads CAIRTGTVAAGELFF. The CDR3 nucleotides are TGTGCCATCAGAACCGGGACAGTGGCTGCCGGGGAGCTGTTTTTT. This chain links TRBV10-3 with TRBJ2-2, with 7 positions matching TRBD1. V lost 6 bases to trimming and J lost 6 bases; unmatched junction nucleotides: 10. Germline loops: CDR1 ENHRY, CDR2 SYGVKD. The CDR3 loop spans 15 amino acids.

This rearrangement joins TRBV15 to TRBJ2-7; D may be TRBD1 (6 bases). CDR3 length: 15 residues. Germline V CDR1 and CDR2: LNHNV, YYDKDF (reference sequence). Trimming removed 4 bases at V and 2 bases at J, with 15 bases between. CDR3 region: CATSTGGQLPYEQYF. As DNA, the CDR3 is TGTGCCACCAGCACTGGGGGACAACTTCCCTACGAGCAGTACTTC.

The gene calls are TRBV5-4 and TRBJ2-7; D perhaps matches TRBD1 (5 bases). The CDR3 has 15 amino acids. V was cut by 3 bases and J by 1 base, with 14 bases left in between. Germline V gene data show CDR1 as SGHNT and CDR2 as YYREEE (reference sequence). The CDR3 protein is CASSSSRAKSYEQYF. DNA for the CDR3: TGTGCCAGCAGCTCGTCCAGGGCCAAATCCTACGAGCAGTACTTC.

The chain is built from TRBV15 and TRBJ1-5, with no clear D. V was shortened by 1 base and J by 0 bases, with 7 bases between the two germline ends. Per the germline V gene, CDR1 is LNHNV and CDR2 is YYDKDF (reference sequence). This CDR3 spans 15 amino acids. CDR3 nucleotides: TGTGCCACCAGCAGAGTGGGCCTTAGCAATCAGCCCCAGCATTTT. This translates into CATSRVGLSNQPQHF. Filled out from reference TRBV15 and TRBJ1-5, the complete variable domain reads DAMVIQNPRYQVTQFGKPVTLSCSQTLNHNVMYWYQQKSSQAPKLLFHYYDKDFNNEADTPDNFQSRRPNTSFCFLDIRSPGLGDTAMYLCATSRVGLSNQPQHFGDGTRLSIL.

The V gene is TRBV11-2, the J gene TRBJ2-2; weak D call: TRBD1 (6 bases). V lost 7 bases and J lost 7, with 22 bases in between. The length of the CDR3 is 16 residues. Germline CDR1 is SGHAT and CDR2 is FQNNGV. CDR3 residues: CASIHLTRGHSGELFF. CDR3 nucleotide sequence: TGTGCCAGCATCCACCTGACCAGGGGACACAGCGGGGAGCTGTTTTTT.

This chain uses TRBV5-1 with TRBJ2-3, with TRBD2 matching 13 bases. V lost 7 bases, J lost 5 bases, and 4 bases stayed unmatched. The CDR3 runs to 14 residues. The V gene's germline CDR1 is SGHRS and CDR2 YFSETQ. The CDR3 region is CASLRTSGGDTQYF. As DNA, the CDR3 is TGCGCCAGCTTGAGGACTAGCGGGGGAGATACGCAGTATTTT.

V gene TRBV12-5 combines with J gene TRBJ2-6; either TRBD1 or TRBD2 may fit D (5 bases each). Trimming pared 1 base from V and 0 bases from J, leaving 13 bases between. Germline V gene lookup returns CDR1 LGHNT and CDR2 FRNRAP. The CDR3 is made up of 18 amino acids. CDR3 sequence (DNA): TGTGCTAGTGGTTTGGCGTTCCGGGGCTACTCTGGGGCCAACGTCCTGACTTTC. Protein product: CASGLAFRGYSGANVLTF.

The chain links TRBV6-6 to TRBJ1-3; the D is unclear. The CDR3 covers 13 residues. V was clipped by 2 bases and J by 4 bases, with 6 bases between them. The V gene's germline CDR1 is MNHNY and CDR2 SVGAGI (reference sequence). Here the CDR3 reads CASSYGKGNTIYF. The CDR3 DNA reads TGTGCCAGCAGTTACGGAAAAGGAAACACCATATATTTT.

The V call is TRBV29-1, the J call TRBJ1-5; the match to TRBD1 covers 8 bases. CDR1 is SQVTM, CDR2 ANQGSEA, per germline. Trimming removed 6 bases from V and 4 bases from J; junction bases left unmatched: 8. The CDR3 totals 14 residues. CDR3 region: CSVSTGGRNQPQHF. For the CDR3, the DNA is TGCAGCGTATCAACAGGGGGTAGGAATCAGCCCCAGCATTTT. Together with reference TRBV29-1 and TRBJ1-5, the CDR3 gives the full variable domain: SAVISQKPSRDICQRGTSLTIQCQVDSQVTMMFWYRQQPGQSLTLIATANQGSEATYESGFVIDKFPISRPNLTFSTLTVSNMSPEDSSIYLCSVSTGGRNQPQHFGDGTRLSIL.